This T cell receptor (beta chain) was recovered during a study of cytomegalovirus exposure and HLA in healthy donors (dated by TCRdb to 2017 to 2019). Background on the whole study: The roughly 700 repertoires of the first cohort and the 120 validation repertoires were produced on the same platform, according to a later analysis. The study was designed to test whether signatures of past pathogen exposure could be identified by cataloging public T cell receptors. Along with the approximately 700-subject first cohort, a separate validation cohort of over a hundred different subjects was used. To predict cytomegalovirus infection status, the study combined high-throughput TCR immunosequencing, statistical association of individual TCRs with disease status, and machine learning. What the study reported, not specific to this receptor: It was suggested by the authors that the approach could potentially be generalized to other disease states and immunological phenotypes. The study gave a list of some 150 TCR beta chains associated with cytomegalovirus. Across donors, most TCR sequences were observed very rarely, whereas some public TCRs were present in many individuals. In both the original and validation cohorts, the classifier was reported to diagnose cytomegalovirus status with high specificity and sensitivity. All 120 or so repertoires were used to score co-occurrence in the validation cohort in a later analysis, because that analysis had no HLA typing for the cohort. Three of the identified cytomegalovirus-associated TCR beta chains were confirmed in vitro to be specific for cytomegalovirus antigens. A later analysis found that TCRs clustered in the first cohort also tended to co-occur in the 95 to 150 validation repertoires, with approximately 93% of cluster scores above 0.

The CDR3 runs 13 residues from the cysteine to the phenylalanine. Only CDR3 DNA remains: 39 bases, in frame from the first base. V is reduced by 8 bases and J by 0 bases, leaving a spacing of 8 bases between them. The CDR1 and CDR2 encoded by the germline V gene are SNHLY and FYNNEI. The donors were included in the validation cohort of approximately 120 subjects, a group kept apart from the approximately 700-subject first cohort. In the case of this clone: The antigen it recognizes is unknown. No qualities accompany the bases; no much larger clone lies one base away.

Library method: the immunoSEQ multiplex PCR assay. In the paper's pipeline: A statistical classification framework was developed to diagnose cytomegalovirus status using the catalog of TCR beta chain sequences. In TCRdb, the immuneACCESS table is reduced to in-frame sequences with V and J assigned. These tables do not hold every clone; where another copy was compared, an unresolved V gene accounts for under half, and the others remain unexplained. V, J and clone size were drawn from that table, and D and trimming were deduced from the DNA. Within this sample are over 200,000 clones, with 90% of them counted one time only. The ten largest account for approximately 3% of the sample.

Sequenced material: PBMCs. This TCR came from a woman aged 25-40 years in good health and CMV-seronegative. This chain joins TRBV2 to TRBJ1-5; the D gene identity is not certain. The CDR3 protein sequence reads: CASRTTSNQPQHF. The DNA is TGTGCCAGCCGCACAACTAGCAATCAGCCCCAGCATTTT. The entire variable domain, with the stretches around the CDR3 drawn from the reference TRBV2 and TRBJ1-5 proteins, is EPEVTQTPSHQVTQMGQEVILRCVPISNHLYFYWYRQILGQKVEFLVSFYNNEISEKSEIFDDQFSVERPDGSNFTLKIRSTKLEDSAMYFCASRTTSNQPQHFGDGTRLSIL.